One and the same sample provided the 21 T cell receptor beta chains below, sequenced in a study of T cells in Graves' hyperthyroidism and ophthalmopathy. From RNA transcripts, TCR beta CDR3 regions were amplified. The HTBI primer set served for first-round RT-PCR of the TCR CDR3. MiXCR, applied by TCRdb to the multiplex PCR reads, yields one record per CDR3 protein. The sample carries 550,000 to 600,000 distinct CDR3 sequences, approximately 14% recorded once. Sequenced: blood. The receptors stem from a woman under 30 with Graves' ophthalmopathy.

This clonotype was counted at least ten times. J is TRBJ2-1 and V is TRBV7-9; D may be TRBD1 or TRBD2 (5 bases each). CDR1 and CDR2 (germline): SEHNR, FQNEAQ (reference sequence). This CDR3 has 13 amino acids. DNA of the CDR3: TGTGGGACCAGGGACGGGGTCTACAATGAGCAGTTCTTC. Protein product: CGTRDGVYNEQFF.

This clonotype has a count of ten or more. This sequence joins TRBV28 and TRBJ2-2, with TRBD1 matching 9 bases. The CDR3 length is 15 residues. Trimming cost V 6 bases and J 3 bases; bases outside gene matches: 5. The V gene's germline CDR1 is MDHEN and CDR2 SYDVKM. The CDR3 is CASRRQGVYTGELFF. The CDR3 DNA sequence: TGTGCCAGCAGGAGACAGGGGGTATACACCGGGGAGCTGTTTTTT.

V usage is TRBV4-3 and J usage is TRBJ2-2; the D is unclear. Germline values: CDR1 LGHNA, CDR2 YSLEER. Trimming stripped 1 base from V and 6 bases from J, with 18 bases between. CDR3 length: 17 amino acids. The CDR3 protein is CASSQGALTWGAGELFF. The CDR3 DNA follows: TGCGCCAGCAGCCAAGGGGCCCTCACCTGGGGTGCCGGGGAGCTGTTTTTT.

This chain uses TRBV30 with TRBJ2-1, with 7 nucleotides matching TRBD1. After removal of 4 bases from V and 3 bases from J, the junction contained 6 bases not matched to a gene. Per the germline V gene, CDR1 is GTSNPN and CDR2 is SVGIG (reference sequence). The CDR3 length is 14 residues. The CDR3 reads CAWTTGVGYNEQFF. The CDR3 nucleotides are TGTGCCTGGACCACAGGGGTGGGCTACAATGAGCAGTTCTTC.

This clonotype was counted a few times. The chain couples TRBV16 to TRBJ1-3, with TRBD1 identical over 8 bases. V dropped 1 base and J dropped 3; count of bases not matched to a gene: 11. The CDR3 has 18 residues. Germline V lookup: CDR1 KGHSY, CDR2 FQNENV. CDR3 loop: CASSQYPPGQGVGNTIYF. CDR3 bases: TGTGCCAGCAGCCAATATCCCCCCGGACAGGGAGTTGGAAACACCATATATTTT.

This clonotype has ten or more counts. The chain is built from TRBV7-2 and TRBJ2-1; no clear D. Germline V gene data show CDR1 as SGHTA and CDR2 as FQGNSA. Trimming stripped 5 bases from V and 13 bases from J, with 18 bases between. This CDR3 has 13 residues. The CDR3 nucleotides are TGTGCCAGCAGCCCTCGGCGGCTGACTCTTCAGTTCTTC. This translates into CASSPRRLTLQFF.

This clonotype appeared a single time. CDR3 protein: CASSPRGEEVRWNTEAFF. The CDR3 DNA reads TGCGCCAGCAGCCCTCGGGGTGAAGAGGTAAGATGGAACACTGAAGCTTTCTTT. The V call is TRBV5-1, the J call TRBJ1-1; D is ambiguous. CDR3 length equals 18 residues. The germline gives CDR1 SGHRS, CDR2 YFSETQ. With 4 bases removed from V and 1 base from J, the gap between germline ends came to 23 bases.

This clonotype was seen only a few times. This sequence joins TRBV19 and TRBJ2-3, with TRBD2 matching 7 bases. V lost 3 bases and J lost 2; bases outside the gene matches: 8. Per the germline V gene, CDR1 is LNHDA and CDR2 is SQIVND (reference sequence). This CDR3 is built from 16 residues. This chain's CDR3 is CASSIWGTKYTDTQYF. CDR3 in DNA: TGTGCCAGTAGTATTTGGGGGACTAAGTACACAGATACGCAGTATTTT.

This clonotype was recorded at least ten times. CDR3 DNA: TGTGCCAGCAGTTCCTTTCCCATCACGGGACAGTCCTACAATGAGCAGTTCTTC. This gives the protein CASSSFPITGQSYNEQFF. The chain joins TRBV11-2 to TRBJ2-1; 7 bases agree with TRBD1. CDR1 SGHAT and CDR2 FQNNGV come from the germline V gene. J lost 1 base, V lost 6 bases, and 15 bases had no gene match. There are 18 residues in the CDR3.

This clonotype has just a few counts. The V and J genes are TRBV28 and TRBJ2-7; the match to TRBD2 covers 9 bases. This CDR3 comprises 14 residues. The germline gives CDR1 MDHEN, CDR2 SYDVKM. Losses at the gene ends were 3 bases for V and 4 bases for J; bases not matched to a gene: 4. CDR3 protein: CASSFSAGGYEQYF. The CDR3 region has the DNA TGTGCCAGCAGTTTCTCAGCGGGAGGTTACGAGCAGTACTTC.

The chain combines TRBV5-1 with TRBJ2-5; possible D gene TRBD1, 6 bases. Trimming removed 4 bases at V and 6 bases at J, with 16 bases between. The CDR3 sequence is 14 residues long. Looked up from germline, CDR1 is SGHRS and CDR2 is YFSETQ. The CDR3 region has the DNA TGCGCCAGCAGCCCTGGTTGGACAGAGAAGACCCAGTACTTC. Encoded protein: CASSPGWTEKTQYF.

This clonotype was observed many times. The chain joins TRBV6-1 to TRBJ2-1; 8 bases match TRBD2. Germline values: CDR1 MNHNS, CDR2 SASEGT. V trimming: 7 bases; J trimming: 3 bases; junction bases outside the gene matches: 11. The CDR3 sequence is 16 residues long. The CDR3 DNA reads as TGTGCCAGCAAATGGGAGGCGGGAGGTTTCTACAATGAGCAGTTCTTC. This gives the protein CASKWEAGGFYNEQFF.

The chain links TRBV28 to TRBJ1-2; 7 nucleotides align to TRBD1. The V and J ends lost 7 bases and 4 bases, in that order; junction bases with no gene match: 6. The CDR3 runs to 13 residues. Per the germline V gene, CDR1 is MDHEN and CDR2 is SYDVKM. The CDR3, as DNA: TGTGCCAGCACCACGGGACAGCCCTATGGCTACACCTTC. Its translation is CASTTGQPYGYTF.

Comment on this clonotype: Possible read error: a much larger clone is one base away. The chain employs TRBV5-5 and TRBJ1-1; TRBD1 might be the D (6 bases). This CDR3 is 19 amino acids long. Germline CDR1 and CDR2: SGHKS and YYEKEE (reference sequence). This CDR3 is CASSLSAGVKNIGNAEAFF. The CDR3 coding sequence is TGTGCCAGCAGCTTGAGTGCAGGGGTAAAAAACATCGGGAACGCTGAAGCTTTCTTT.

This clonotype was observed a handful of times. The chain links TRBV4-1 to TRBJ1-4; perhaps TRBD1 as D (6 bases). V was cut by 5 bases and J by 5 bases, with 18 bases left in between. This CDR3 is 16 amino acids long. Germline-derived CDR1 and CDR2 are MGHRA and YSYEKL. CDR3 protein: CASSNHPGQKNEKLFF. The CDR3 nucleotides are TGCGCCAGCAGCAACCACCCCGGACAGAAAAATGAAAAACTGTTTTTT.

This clonotype was counted between two and nine times. This sequence joins TRBV5-1 and TRBJ1-4, with D possibly being TRBD1 (5 bases). The V gene's germline CDR1 is SGHRS and CDR2 YFSETQ. The CDR3 runs to 15 residues. V lost 0 bases and J 8 bases, leaving 14 bases between the germline ends. The CDR3 spells CASSLAGGFAEKLFF. The CDR3 DNA sequence: TGCGCCAGCAGCTTGGCCGGGGGATTTGCGGAAAAACTGTTTTTT.

This clonotype has ten or more counts. The chain links TRBV20-1 to TRBJ2-7; 10 nucleotides align to TRBD2. The CDR3 has 14 amino acids. CDR1 and CDR2 (germline): DFQATT, SNEGSKA (reference sequence). V lost 0 bases to trimming and J lost 3 bases; unmatched junction nucleotides: 2. CDR3 in DNA: TGCAGTGCTAGAGATCAGCGGGAGGGCTACGAGCAGTACTTC. Protein sequence: CSARDQREGYEQYF.

This clonotype has a count of ten or more. This chain links TRBV6-2 or TRBV6-3 with TRBJ1-2; D unclear. The germline V and J ends were trimmed by 2 bases and 7 bases, with 8 bases remaining between them. This CDR3 contains 12 residues. The germline V gene encodes CDR1 MNHEY and CDR2 SVGEGT. The CDR3 nucleotides read TGTGCCAGCAGTTACGGGGATCTTGGCTACACCTTC. Residues: CASSYGDLGYTF.

This clonotype was seen many times. This chain joins TRBV5-1 and TRBJ2-1; no clear D gene. V was cut by 0 bases and J by 2 bases, with 15 bases left in between. CDR3 size: 17 residues. The V gene's germline CDR1 is SGHRS and CDR2 YFSETQ. In DNA form, the CDR3 reads TGCGCCAGCAGCTTGGGTGGTGGTTTCTTCGCCTACAATGAGCAGTTCTTC. Its translation is CASSLGGGFFAYNEQFF.

This clonotype was seen ten or more times. The genes are TRBV3-1 and TRBJ1-1; D uncertain. CDR1 and CDR2 from the germline V gene are LGHDT and YNNKEL (reference sequence). V lost 2 bases, J lost 5 bases, and 12 bases lay in between. CDR3 length: 14 residues. CDR3 in amino acids: CASSQFALGTEAFF. CDR3 coding DNA: TGTGCCAGCAGCCAATTCGCCCTGGGAACTGAAGCTTTCTTT.

The rearrangement links TRBV11-2 to TRBJ2-7; 9 bases map to TRBD2. CDR1 is SGHAT and CDR2 is FQNNGV in the germline V gene. The J segment lost 7 bases and the V segment lost 6 bases, leaving 10 bases of the junction unmatched. The CDR3 loop spans 14 amino acids. Written as DNA, the CDR3 is TGTGCCAGCAGGCAGCCCGGTCTAGCGGGAGAGCAGTACTTC. Its protein product is CASRQPGLAGEQYF.